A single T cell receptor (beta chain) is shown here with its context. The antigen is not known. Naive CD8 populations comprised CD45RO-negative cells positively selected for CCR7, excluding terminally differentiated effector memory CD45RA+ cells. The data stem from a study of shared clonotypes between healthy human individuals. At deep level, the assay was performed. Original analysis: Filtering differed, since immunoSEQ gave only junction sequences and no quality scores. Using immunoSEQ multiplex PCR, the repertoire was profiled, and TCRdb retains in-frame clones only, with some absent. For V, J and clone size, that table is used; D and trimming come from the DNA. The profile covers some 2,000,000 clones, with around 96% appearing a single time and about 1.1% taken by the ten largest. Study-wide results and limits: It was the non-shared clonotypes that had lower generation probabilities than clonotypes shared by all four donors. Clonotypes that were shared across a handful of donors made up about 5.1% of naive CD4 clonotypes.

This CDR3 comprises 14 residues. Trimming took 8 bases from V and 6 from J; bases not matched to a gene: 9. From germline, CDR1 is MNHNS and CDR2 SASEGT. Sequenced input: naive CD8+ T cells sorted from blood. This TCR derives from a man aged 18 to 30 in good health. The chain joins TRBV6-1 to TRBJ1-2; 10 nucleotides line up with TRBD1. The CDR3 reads CASLDRGRWDGYTF. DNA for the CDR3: TGTGCCAGCCTAGACAGGGGGCGCTGGGATGGCTACACCTTC.